This passage covers 6 T cell receptor beta chains from one sample sequenced in a study of T cell responses to AZD1222 COVID-19 vaccine. The data were produced by immunoSEQ multiplex PCR, yet TCRdb's version contains in-frame clones alone and is incomplete. The table includes about 100,000 clones, roughly 90% detected once. The source was peripheral blood, collected 28 days after the second AZD1222 dose. The receptors here all came from an adult who received the AZD1222 COVID-19 vaccine.

Only a few counts were recorded for this clone. The chain has TRBV7-3 and TRBJ1-3, with D tentatively TRBD1 (6 bases). CDR1 is SGHTA and CDR2 is FQGTGA in the germline V gene. Deletions cut 2 bases from V and 6 bases from J, with 11 bases between. The CDR3 runs to 14 residues. The CDR3 nucleotides are TGTGCCAGCAGCTTACACCCAGGGGAAAACACCATATATTTT. This codes for CASSLHPGENTIYF.

This rearrangement joins TRBV6-2 or TRBV6-3 to TRBJ1-1; tentative D call: TRBD1 (6 bases). CDR1 is MNHEY, CDR2 SVGEGT, per germline. V was clipped by 4 bases and J by 5 bases, with 11 bases between them. This CDR3 is built from 13 residues. CDR3 residues: CASSLTQGTEAFF. The CDR3 DNA reads TGTGCCAGCAGTTTGACACAGGGAACTGAAGCTTTCTTT.

V usage is TRBV7-8 and J usage is TRBJ2-6, with D possibly called TRBD1 or TRBD2 (5 bases each). This CDR3 contains 18 residues. Per germline, CDR1 SGHVS and CDR2 FQNEAQ. With 1 base removed from V and 7 bases from J, the gap between germline ends came to 20 bases. The CDR3 coding sequence is TGTGCCAGCAGCTTAGGGGTTGGGACGGGCGGTAACGCCAACGTCCTGACTTTC. Protein sequence: CASSLGVGTGGNANVLTF.

The chain employs TRBV6-5 and TRBJ1-4; D is undetermined. V was pared by 0 bases and J by 2 bases, with 7 bases between. CDR3 length: 15 residues. Germline lookup yields CDR1 MNHEY and CDR2 SVGAGI. For the CDR3, the DNA is TGTGCCAGCAGTTACTCAGGTTGGACTAATGAAAAACTGTTTTTT. This translates into CASSYSGWTNEKLFF.

The chain has TRBV28 and TRBJ1-1, with D perhaps matching TRBD1 (6 bases). The CDR3 contains 18 residues. Trimming left V 4 bases short and J 1 base short, with 22 bases between. Germline V lookup: CDR1 MDHEN, CDR2 SYDVKM. This CDR3 is CASSYSWGQGPTNTEAFF. The CDR3 region has the DNA TGTGCCAGCAGTTACTCATGGGGGCAGGGGCCGACGAACACTGAAGCTTTCTTT.

V and J are TRBV21-1 and TRBJ2-1; the table's TRBD2 call for D was not verified on the DNA. TRBV21-1 is noted as a pseudogene. The CDR3 runs to 17 residues. The CDR3 reads CASSKEKASSVWGEQFF. CDR3 nucleotide sequence: TGTGCCAGCAGCAAAGAAAAAGCGTCTAGCGTCTGGGGTGAGCAGTTCTTC.